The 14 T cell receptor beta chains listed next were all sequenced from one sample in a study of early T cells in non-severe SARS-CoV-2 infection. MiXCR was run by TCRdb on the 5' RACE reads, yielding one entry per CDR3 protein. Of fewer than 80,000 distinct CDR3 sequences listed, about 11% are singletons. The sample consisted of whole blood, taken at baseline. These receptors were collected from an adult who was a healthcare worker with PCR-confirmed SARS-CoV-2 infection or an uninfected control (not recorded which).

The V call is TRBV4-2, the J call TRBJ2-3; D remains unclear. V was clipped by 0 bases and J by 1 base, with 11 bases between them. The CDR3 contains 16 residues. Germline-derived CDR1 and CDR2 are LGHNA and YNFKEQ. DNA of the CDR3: TGTGCCAGCAGCCAAGAAGGCCCCCCCCGCACAGATACGCAGTATTTT. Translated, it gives CASSQEGPPRTDTQYF.

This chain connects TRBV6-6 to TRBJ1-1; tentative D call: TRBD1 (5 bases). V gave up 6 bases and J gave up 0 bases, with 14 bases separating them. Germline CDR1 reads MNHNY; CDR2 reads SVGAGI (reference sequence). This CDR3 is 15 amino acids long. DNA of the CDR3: TGTGCCAGCAGCCTTACGGGGGGGATGAACACTGAAGCTTTCTTT. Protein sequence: CASSLTGGMNTEAFF.

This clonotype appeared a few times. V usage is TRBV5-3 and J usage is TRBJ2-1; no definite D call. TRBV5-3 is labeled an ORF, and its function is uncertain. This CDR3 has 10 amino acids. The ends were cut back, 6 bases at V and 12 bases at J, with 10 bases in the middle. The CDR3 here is CARKFGGQFF. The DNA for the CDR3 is TGTGCCAGAAAATTCGGTGGGCAGTTCTTC.

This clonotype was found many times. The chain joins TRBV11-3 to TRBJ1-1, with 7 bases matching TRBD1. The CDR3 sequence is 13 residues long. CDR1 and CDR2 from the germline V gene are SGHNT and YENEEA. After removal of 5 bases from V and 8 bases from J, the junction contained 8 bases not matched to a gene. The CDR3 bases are TGTGCCAGCAGCCAAACCCGAGGGGGCGAAGCTTTCTTT. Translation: CASSQTRGGEAFF. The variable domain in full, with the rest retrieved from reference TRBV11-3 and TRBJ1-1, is EAGVVQSPRYKIIEKKQPVAFWCNPISGHNTLYWYLQNLGQGPELLIRYENEEAVDDSQLPKDRFSAERLKGVDSTLKIQPAELGDSAVYLCASSQTRGGEAFFGQGTRLTVV.

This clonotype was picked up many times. The CDR3, as DNA: TGTGCCAGCAGCTTCGGGCTTGAATACAATGAGCAGTTCTTC. Translating it yields CASSFGLEYNEQFF. V is TRBV11-2 and J is TRBJ2-1; D ambiguous. The CDR3 extends over 14 amino acids. Germline V gives CDR1 SGHAT, CDR2 FQNNGV. Trimming removed 3 bases at V and 4 bases at J, with 10 bases between.

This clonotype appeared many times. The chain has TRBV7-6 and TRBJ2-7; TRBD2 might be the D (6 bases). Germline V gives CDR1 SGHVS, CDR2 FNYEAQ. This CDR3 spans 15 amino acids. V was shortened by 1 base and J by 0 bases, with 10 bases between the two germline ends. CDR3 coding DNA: TGTGCCAGCAGCTTAGGGGGGGTCAGCTCCTACGAGCAGTACTTC. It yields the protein CASSLGGVSSYEQYF.

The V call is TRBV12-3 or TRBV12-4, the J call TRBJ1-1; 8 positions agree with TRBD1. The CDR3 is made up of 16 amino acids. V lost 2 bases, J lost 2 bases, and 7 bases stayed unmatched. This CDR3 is CASSLRPDRANTEAFF. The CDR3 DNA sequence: TGTGCCAGCAGTTTAAGGCCGGACAGGGCAAACACTGAAGCTTTCTTT.

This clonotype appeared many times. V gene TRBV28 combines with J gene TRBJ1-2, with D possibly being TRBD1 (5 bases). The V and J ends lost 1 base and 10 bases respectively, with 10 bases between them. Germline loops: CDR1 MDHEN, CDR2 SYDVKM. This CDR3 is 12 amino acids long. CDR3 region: CASSLSRQTYTF. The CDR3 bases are TGTGCCAGCAGTTTATCAAGACAGACCTACACCTTC.

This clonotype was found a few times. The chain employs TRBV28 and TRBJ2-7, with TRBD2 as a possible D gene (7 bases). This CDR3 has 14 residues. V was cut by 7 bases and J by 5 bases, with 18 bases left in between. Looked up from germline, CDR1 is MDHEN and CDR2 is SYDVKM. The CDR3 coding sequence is TGTGCCAGCACTTCTTCGGGGGGCCTGAACGAGCAGTACTTC. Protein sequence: CASTSSGGLNEQYF.

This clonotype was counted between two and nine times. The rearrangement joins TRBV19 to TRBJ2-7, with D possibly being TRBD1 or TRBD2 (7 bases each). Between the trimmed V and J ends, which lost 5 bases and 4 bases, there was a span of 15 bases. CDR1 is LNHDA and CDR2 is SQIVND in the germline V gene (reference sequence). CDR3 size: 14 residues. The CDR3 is CASSQGGGQYEQYF. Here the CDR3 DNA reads TGTGCCAGTAGTCAGGGAGGGGGCCAATACGAGCAGTACTTC.

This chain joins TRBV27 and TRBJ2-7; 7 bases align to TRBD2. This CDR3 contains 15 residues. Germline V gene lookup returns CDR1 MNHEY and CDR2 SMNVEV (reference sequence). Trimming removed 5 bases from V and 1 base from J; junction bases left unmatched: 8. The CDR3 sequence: CASSLQRGFSYEQYF. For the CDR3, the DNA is TGTGCCAGCAGTCTCCAGCGGGGTTTTTCCTACGAGCAGTACTTC.

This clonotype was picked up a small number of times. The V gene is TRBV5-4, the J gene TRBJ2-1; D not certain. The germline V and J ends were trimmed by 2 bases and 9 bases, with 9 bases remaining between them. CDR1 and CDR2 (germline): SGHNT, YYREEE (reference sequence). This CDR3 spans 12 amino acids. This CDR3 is CASSLQMREQFF. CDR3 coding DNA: TGTGCCAGCAGCTTACAGATGCGTGAGCAGTTCTTC.

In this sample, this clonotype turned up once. The DNA of the CDR3 is TGTGCCAGCAGTTTGGGTAGCGCGGCTTACAATGAGCAGTTCTTC. This gives the protein CASSLGSAAYNEQFF. The rearrangement uses TRBV12-3 or TRBV12-4 and TRBJ2-1, with D tentatively TRBD2 (5 bases). The germline V and J ends were trimmed by 3 bases and 4 bases, with 13 bases remaining between them. This CDR3 has 15 residues.

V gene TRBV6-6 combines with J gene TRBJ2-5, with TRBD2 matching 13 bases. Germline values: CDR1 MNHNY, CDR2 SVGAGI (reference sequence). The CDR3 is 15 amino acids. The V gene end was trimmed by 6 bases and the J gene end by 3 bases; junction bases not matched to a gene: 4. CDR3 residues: CASRGTSGAKETQYF. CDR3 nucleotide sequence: TGTGCCAGCAGGGGGACTAGCGGGGCTAAAGAGACCCAGTACTTC.